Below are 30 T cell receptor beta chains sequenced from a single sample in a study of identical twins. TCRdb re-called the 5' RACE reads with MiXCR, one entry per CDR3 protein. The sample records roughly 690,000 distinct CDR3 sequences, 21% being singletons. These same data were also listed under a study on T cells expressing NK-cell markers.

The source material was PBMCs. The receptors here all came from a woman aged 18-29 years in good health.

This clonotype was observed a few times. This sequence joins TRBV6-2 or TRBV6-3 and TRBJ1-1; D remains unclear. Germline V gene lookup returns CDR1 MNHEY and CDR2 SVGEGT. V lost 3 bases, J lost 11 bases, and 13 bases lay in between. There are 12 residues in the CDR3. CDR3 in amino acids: CASSYEHPWAFF. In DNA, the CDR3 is TGTGCCAGCAGTTATGAACATCCCTGGGCTTTCTTT.

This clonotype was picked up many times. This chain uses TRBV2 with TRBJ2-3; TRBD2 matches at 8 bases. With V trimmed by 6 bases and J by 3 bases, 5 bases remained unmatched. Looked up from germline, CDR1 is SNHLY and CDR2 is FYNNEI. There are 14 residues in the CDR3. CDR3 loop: CASRNGGATDTQYF. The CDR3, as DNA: TGTGCCAGCAGGAACGGGGGGGCGACAGATACGCAGTATTTT.

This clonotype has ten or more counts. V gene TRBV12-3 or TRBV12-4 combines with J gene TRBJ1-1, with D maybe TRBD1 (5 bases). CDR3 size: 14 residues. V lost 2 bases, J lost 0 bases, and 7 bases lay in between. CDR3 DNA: TGTGCCAGCAGTTTAAAGGGGATGAACACTGAAGCTTTCTTT. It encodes CASSLKGMNTEAFF.

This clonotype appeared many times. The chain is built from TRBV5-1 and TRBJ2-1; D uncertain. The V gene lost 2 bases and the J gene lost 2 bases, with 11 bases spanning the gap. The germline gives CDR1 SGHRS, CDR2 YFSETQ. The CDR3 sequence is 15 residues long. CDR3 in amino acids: CASSFRHQTYNEQFF. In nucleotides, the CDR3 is TGCGCCAGCAGCTTCCGACACCAGACCTACAATGAGCAGTTCTTC.

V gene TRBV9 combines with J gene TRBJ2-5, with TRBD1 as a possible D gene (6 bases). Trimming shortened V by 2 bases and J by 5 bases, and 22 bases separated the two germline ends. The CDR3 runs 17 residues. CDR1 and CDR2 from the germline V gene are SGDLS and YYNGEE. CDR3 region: CASSVGNQGPQGETQYF. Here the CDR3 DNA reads TGTGCCAGCAGCGTGGGGAATCAAGGGCCCCAGGGGGAGACCCAGTACTTC.

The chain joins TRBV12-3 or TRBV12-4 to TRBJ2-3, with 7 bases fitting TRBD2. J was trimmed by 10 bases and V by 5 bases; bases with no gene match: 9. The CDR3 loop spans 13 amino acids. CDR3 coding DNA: TGTGCCAGCAGTCCGGGACTAAGAGTCCCGCAGTATTTT. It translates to CASSPGLRVPQYF.

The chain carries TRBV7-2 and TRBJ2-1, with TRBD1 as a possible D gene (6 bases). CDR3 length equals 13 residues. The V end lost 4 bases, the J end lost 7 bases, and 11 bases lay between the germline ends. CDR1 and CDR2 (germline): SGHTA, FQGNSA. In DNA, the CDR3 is TGTGCCAGCAGCTCCCACAGGGAAAATGAGCAGTTCTTC. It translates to CASSSHRENEQFF. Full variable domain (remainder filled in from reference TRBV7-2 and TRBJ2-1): GAGVSQSPSNKVTEKGKDVELRCDPISGHTALYWYRQSLGQGLEFLIYFQGNSAPDKSGLPSDRFSAERTGGSVSTLTIQRTQQEDSAVYLCASSSHRENEQFFGPGTRLTVL.

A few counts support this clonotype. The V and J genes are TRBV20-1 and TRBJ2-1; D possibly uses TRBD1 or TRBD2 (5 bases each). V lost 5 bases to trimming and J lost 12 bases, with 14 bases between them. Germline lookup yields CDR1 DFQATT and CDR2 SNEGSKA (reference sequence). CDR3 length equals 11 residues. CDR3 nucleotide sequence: TGCAGTGCTGTGTTGGGGGTCGCGCAGTTCTTC. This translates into CSAVLGVAQFF.

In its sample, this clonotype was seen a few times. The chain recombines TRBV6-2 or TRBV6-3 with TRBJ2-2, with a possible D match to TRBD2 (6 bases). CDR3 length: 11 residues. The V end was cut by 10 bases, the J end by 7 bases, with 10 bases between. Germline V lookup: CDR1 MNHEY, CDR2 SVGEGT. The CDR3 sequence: CATEGIGELFF. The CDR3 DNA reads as TGTGCCACGGAGGGGATCGGGGAGCTGTTTTTT.

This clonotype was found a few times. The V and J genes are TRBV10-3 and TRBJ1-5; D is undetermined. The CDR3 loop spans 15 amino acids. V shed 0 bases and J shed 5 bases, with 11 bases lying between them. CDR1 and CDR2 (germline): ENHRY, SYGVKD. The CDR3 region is CAISESLGDHQPQHF. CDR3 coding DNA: TGTGCCATCAGTGAGTCGTTAGGTGACCATCAGCCCCAGCATTTT.

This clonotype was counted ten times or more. CDR3 coding DNA: TGTGCCAGCAGAAGGCAGGGTGACACCGGGGAGCTGTTTTTT. It yields the protein CASRRQGDTGELFF. The rearrangement joins TRBV6-1 to TRBJ2-2; D possibly corresponds to TRBD1 (5 bases). Per the germline V gene, CDR1 is MNHNS and CDR2 is SASEGT. The V and J ends lost 6 bases and 3 bases respectively, with 11 bases between them. The CDR3 runs 14 residues.

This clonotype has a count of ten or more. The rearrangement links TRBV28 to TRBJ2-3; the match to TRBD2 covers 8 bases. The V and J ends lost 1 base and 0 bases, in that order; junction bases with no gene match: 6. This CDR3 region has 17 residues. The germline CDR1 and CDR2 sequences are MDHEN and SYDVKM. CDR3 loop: CASSLSTSGPSTDTQYF. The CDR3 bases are TGTGCCAGCAGTTTATCAACTAGCGGCCCTAGCACAGATACGCAGTATTTT.

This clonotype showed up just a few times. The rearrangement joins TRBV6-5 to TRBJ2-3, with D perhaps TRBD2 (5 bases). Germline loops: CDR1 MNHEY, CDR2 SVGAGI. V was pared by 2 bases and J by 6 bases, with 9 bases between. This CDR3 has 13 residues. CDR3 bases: TGTGCCAGCAGTTACCGGCCGGGGGATACGCAGTATTTT. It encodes CASSYRPGDTQYF.

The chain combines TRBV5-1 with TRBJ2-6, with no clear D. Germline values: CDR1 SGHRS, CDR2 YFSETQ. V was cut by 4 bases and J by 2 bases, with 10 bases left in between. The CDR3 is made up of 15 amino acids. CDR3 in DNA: TGCGCCAGCAGCATCACACCCCCTGGGGCCAACGTCCTGACTTTC. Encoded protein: CASSITPPGANVLTF.

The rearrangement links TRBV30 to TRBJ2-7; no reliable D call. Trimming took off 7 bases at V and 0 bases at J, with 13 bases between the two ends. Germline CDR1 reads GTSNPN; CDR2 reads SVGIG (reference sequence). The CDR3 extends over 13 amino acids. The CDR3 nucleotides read TGTGCCTTTAGCAGGTCGAGCTCCTACGAGCAGTACTTC. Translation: CAFSRSSSYEQYF. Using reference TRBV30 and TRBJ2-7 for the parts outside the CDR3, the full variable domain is SQTIHQWPATLVQPVGSPLSLECTVEGTSNPNLYWYRQAAGRGLQLLFYSVGIGQISSEVPQNLSASRPQDRQFILSSKKLLLSDSGFYLCAFSRSSSYEQYFGPGTRLTVT.

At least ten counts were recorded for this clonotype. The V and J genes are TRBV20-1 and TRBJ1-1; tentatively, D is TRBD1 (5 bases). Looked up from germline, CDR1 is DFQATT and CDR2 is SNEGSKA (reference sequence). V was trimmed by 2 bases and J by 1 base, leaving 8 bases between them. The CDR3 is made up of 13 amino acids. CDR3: CSARIGGNTEAFF. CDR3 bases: TGCAGTGCTAGAATTGGGGGGAACACTGAAGCTTTCTTT.

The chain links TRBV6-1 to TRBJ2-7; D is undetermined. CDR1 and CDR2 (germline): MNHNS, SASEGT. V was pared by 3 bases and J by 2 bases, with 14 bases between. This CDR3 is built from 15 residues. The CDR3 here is CASSDARASTYEQYF. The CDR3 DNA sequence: TGTGCCAGCAGTGACGCCAGAGCCTCTACCTACGAGCAGTACTTC.

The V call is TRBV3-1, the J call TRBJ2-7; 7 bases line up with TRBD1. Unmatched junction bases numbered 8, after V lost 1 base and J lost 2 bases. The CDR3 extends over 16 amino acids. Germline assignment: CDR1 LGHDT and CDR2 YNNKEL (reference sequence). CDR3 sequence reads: CASSQGTGDFAYEQYF. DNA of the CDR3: TGTGCCAGCAGCCAAGGGACAGGAGACTTTGCCTACGAGCAGTACTTC.

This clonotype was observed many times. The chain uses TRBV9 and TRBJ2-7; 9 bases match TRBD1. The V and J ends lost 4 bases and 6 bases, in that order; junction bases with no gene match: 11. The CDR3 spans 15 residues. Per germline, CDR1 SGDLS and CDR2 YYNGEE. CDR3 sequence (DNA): TGTGCCAGCAGCCCCAGTCCCGGGACAGGGATCGAGCAGTACTTC. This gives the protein CASSPSPGTGIEQYF.

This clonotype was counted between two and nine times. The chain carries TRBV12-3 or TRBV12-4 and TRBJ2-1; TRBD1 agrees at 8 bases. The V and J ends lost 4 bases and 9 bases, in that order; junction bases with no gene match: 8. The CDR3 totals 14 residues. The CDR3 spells CASSSSDRAAEQFF. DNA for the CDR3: TGTGCCAGCAGTTCATCGGACAGGGCAGCTGAGCAGTTCTTC.

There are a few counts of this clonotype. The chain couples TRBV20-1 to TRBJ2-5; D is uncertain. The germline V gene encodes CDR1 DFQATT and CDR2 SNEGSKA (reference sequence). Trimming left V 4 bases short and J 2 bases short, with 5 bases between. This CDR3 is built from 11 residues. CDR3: CSANQQETQYF. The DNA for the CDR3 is TGCAGTGCTAACCAGCAAGAGACCCAGTACTTC.

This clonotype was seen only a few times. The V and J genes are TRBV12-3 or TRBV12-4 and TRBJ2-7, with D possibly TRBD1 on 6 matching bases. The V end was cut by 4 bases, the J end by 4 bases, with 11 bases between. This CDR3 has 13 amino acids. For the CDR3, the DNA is TGTGCCAGCAGTTGGACAGTACTTTACGAGCAGTACTTC. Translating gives CASSWTVLYEQYF.

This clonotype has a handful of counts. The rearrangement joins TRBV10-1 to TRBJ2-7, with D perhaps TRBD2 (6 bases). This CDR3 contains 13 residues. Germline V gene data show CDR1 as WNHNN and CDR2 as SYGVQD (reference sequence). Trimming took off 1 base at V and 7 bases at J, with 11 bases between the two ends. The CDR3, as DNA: TGCGCCAGCAGTGAGTGGCAGGGAGGAGAGCAGTACTTC. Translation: CASSEWQGGEQYF.

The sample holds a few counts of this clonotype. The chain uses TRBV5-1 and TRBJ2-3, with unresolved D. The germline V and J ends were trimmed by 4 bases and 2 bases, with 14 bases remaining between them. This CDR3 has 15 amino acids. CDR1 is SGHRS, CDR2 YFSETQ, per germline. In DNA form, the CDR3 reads TGCGCCAGCAGCATCTGGTGGGTCACCACAGATACGCAGTATTTT. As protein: CASSIWWVTTDTQYF. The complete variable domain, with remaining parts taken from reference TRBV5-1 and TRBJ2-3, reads KAGVTQTPRYLIKTRGQQVTLSCSPISGHRSVSWYQQTPGQGLQFLFEYFSETQRNKGNFPGRFSGRQFSNSRSEMNVSTLELGDSALYLCASSIWWVTTDTQYFGPGTRLTVL.

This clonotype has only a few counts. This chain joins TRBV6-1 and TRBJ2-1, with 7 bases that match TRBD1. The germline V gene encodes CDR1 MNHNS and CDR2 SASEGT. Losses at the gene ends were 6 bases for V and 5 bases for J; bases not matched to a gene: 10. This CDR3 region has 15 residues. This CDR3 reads CASSLTTTGNNEQFF. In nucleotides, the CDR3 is TGTGCCAGCAGCCTAACCACGACAGGGAACAATGAGCAGTTCTTC.

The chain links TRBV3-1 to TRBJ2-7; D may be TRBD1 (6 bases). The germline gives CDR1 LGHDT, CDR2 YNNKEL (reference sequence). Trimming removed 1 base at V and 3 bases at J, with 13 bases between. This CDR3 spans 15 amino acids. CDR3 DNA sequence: TGTGCCAGCAGCCAAGCCGGGACACGTTTCTACGAGCAGTACTTC. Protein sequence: CASSQAGTRFYEQYF.

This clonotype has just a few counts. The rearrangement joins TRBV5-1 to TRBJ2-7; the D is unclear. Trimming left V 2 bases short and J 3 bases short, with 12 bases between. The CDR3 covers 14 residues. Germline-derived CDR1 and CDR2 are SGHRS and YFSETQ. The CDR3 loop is CASSLMGHFYEQYF. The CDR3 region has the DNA TGCGCCAGCAGCTTAATGGGTCACTTCTACGAGCAGTACTTC.

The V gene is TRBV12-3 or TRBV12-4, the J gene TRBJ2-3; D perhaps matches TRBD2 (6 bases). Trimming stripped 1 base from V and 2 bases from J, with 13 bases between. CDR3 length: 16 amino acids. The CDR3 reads CASSLVPKRATDTQYF. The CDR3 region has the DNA TGTGCCAGCAGTTTAGTTCCCAAGCGGGCCACAGATACGCAGTATTTT.

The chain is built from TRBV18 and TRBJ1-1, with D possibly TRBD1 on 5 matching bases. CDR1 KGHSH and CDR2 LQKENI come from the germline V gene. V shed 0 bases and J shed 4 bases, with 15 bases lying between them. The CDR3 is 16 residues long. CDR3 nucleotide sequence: TGTGCCAGCTCACCACCGAACCCTGGGGGGGTCACTGAAGCTTTCTTT. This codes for CASSPPNPGGVTEAFF.

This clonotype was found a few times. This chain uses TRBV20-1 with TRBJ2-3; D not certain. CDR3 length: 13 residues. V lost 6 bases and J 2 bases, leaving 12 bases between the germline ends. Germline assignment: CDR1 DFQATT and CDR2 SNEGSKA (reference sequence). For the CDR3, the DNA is TGCAGTGCCCCAGAGTTCGTCACAGATACGCAGTATTTT. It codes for CSAPEFVTDTQYF.